This note documents a single T cell receptor (beta chain) sequence. This CDR3 spans 16 amino acids. V dropped 0 bases and J dropped 3 bases, with 14 bases sitting between them. CDR1 and CDR2 from the germline V gene are LGHNA and YSLEER. The data originate from a study of T cell changes during pregnancy in multiple sclerosis. The table came from immunoSEQ multiplex PCR; TCRdb's copy has only in-frame clones and leaves some out. The data contain approximately 70,000 clones, 91% of them singletons. This specimen was peripheral blood, taken in the third trimester of pregnancy. This rearrangement joins TRBV4-3 to TRBJ1-2; perhaps TRBD1 as D (5 bases). This receptor was obtained from a female donor in good health, enrolled as a control in a pregnancy study. CDR3 DNA sequence: TGCGCCAGCAGCCAAGATCGCGGCGGGGCTGACTATGGCTACACCTTC. It yields the protein CASSQDRGGADYGYTF.